This T cell receptor beta chain was captured in a study of T cell repertoires in cytomegalovirus infection. Study-wide results and caveats: Individuals carrying CMV plus the relevant HLA were identified by cumulative frequency of public TCR beta families.

TCRdb independently ran MiXCR on the reads; one entry per CDR3 protein. In the table there are about 490,000 distinct CDR3 sequences, 26% of which are singletons. The CDR3 has 17 amino acids. Germline CDR1 and CDR2: GTSNPN and SVGIG (reference sequence). V shed 4 bases and J 5 bases; nucleotides not matched to a gene: 16. Worth noting for this clonotype: Its matching antigen is unknown.

Specimen: PBMCs. J is TRBJ2-2 and V is TRBV30, with 7 positions matching TRBD2. The clonotype originates from a human donor in good health (CMV status not recorded). Some clones in this sample may be carry-over from other donors' samples. The CDR3 reads CAWTDALPGGPTGELFF. CDR3 coding DNA: TGTGCCTGGACCGACGCCCTTCCGGGAGGACCGACCGGGGAGCTGTTTTTT.